This TCR beta chain was sequenced during a study of blood T cells in healthy people across ages. Study overall: Every two T cells gave about one barcoded beta molecule via template switching.

The individuals who served as donors were healthy Caucasians living in Russia, aged roughly 6 to 90. V was pared by 3 bases and J by 3 bases, with 4 bases of the junction left unmatched. The germline V gene has CDR1 SQVTM and CDR2 ANQGSEA. The CDR3 is 13 residues long. For the second PCR, which ran for roughly 6 to 12 cycles, a sample-barcoded 5' primer and a J-beta primer mix were used. Each cDNA was tagged by a template-switch adaptor containing 12 random nucleotides. TCRdb re-analysed the 5' RACE reads in MiXCR, keeping a single row per CDR3 protein. In the table there are about 570,000 distinct CDR3 sequences, 25% to 30% of which are singletons.

Sequenced material: blood. This chain links TRBV29-1 with TRBJ1-1, with 7 positions matching TRBD1. The sequence was obtained from a woman in her seventies in good health. The CDR3 DNA is TGCAGCGTTGATCAGGGGGTGGACACTGAAGCTTTCTTT. It specifies CSVDQGVDTEAFF.